This is a list of T cell receptor beta chains from one sample in a study of blood T cell repertoires in COVID-19. Generated by immunoSEQ multiplex PCR, the TCRdb table keeps only in-frame clones and is missing some. The table lists fewer than 300,000 clones, roughly 90% of them singletons, with 2.2% in the top ten. Sequencing input: peripheral blood. These receptors were taken from a woman under 40 with COVID-19, enrolled during active disease. Each CDR3 is given with its conserved first and last residue. A D gene is named only where the DNA matches it firmly. Clone size appears in some rows only: once, few, many, or a class for an expanded clone.

CASSPGTGGGTEAFF	TGTGCCAGCAGTCCCGGGACAGGGGGCGGCACTGAAGCTTTCTTT	TRBD1	.	TRBV2	TRBJ1-1
CASSETGPGELFF	TGTGCCAGCAGTGAAACAGGGCCGGGGGAGCTGTTTTTT	.	.	TRBV2	TRBJ2-2
CASSPSGLAYNEQFF	TGTGCCAGTAGTCCCTCGGGACTAGCCTACAATGAGCAGTTCTTC	TRBD2	.	TRBV19	TRBJ2-1
CASSLRGDSPLHF	TGTGCCAGCAGCTTAAGGGGGGACTCACCCCTCCACTTT	.	.	TRBV7-3	TRBJ1-6
CASGDYSGANVLTF	TGTGCCAGCGGGGACTACTCTGGGGCCAACGTCCTGACTTTC	TRBD2	.	TRBV2	TRBJ2-6
CATSDPRTGYGEQFF	TGTGCCACCAGTGACCCTCGGACAGGGTATGGTGAGCAGTTCTTC	TRBD1	.	TRBV24-1	TRBJ2-1
CASRSWFSYEQYF	TGTGCCAGTAGATCGTGGTTCTCCTACGAGCAGTACTTC	.	.	TRBV11-2	TRBJ2-7
CSGRTGGGEKLFF	TGCAGCGGAAGGACAGGGGGAGGGGAAAAACTGTTTTTT	TRBD1	.	TRBV29-1	TRBJ1-4
CASSQTDSLTQYF	TGTGCCAGCAGCCAGACAGACTCACTTACGCAGTATTTT	.	.	TRBV7-3	TRBJ2-3
CASSYSMGGNQYF	TGTGCCAGCAGTTACTCCATGGGGGGTAATCAGTACTTC	.	.	TRBV6-5	TRBJ2-4
CASSGDMIHEQYF	TGTGCCAGCAGCGGAGATATGATCCACGAGCAGTACTTC	.	.	TRBV12-3/TRBV12-4	TRBJ2-7
CASKTPGQGRRESYEQYF	TGCGCCAGCAAAACTCCGGGACAGGGGAGAAGAGAGTCCTACGAGCAGTACTTC	TRBD1	.	TRBV10-1	TRBJ2-7
CATSVRGDTQYF	TGTGCCACCAGTGTCAGGGGAGATACGCAGTATTTT	.	once	TRBV24-1	TRBJ2-3
CASSQTGVVDNSPLHF	TGTGCCAGCAGTCAGACAGGGGTCGTCGATAATTCACCCCTCCACTTT	TRBD1	.	TRBV28	TRBJ1-6
CASSYNFYDQPQHF	TGTGCCAGTAGTTACAATTTTTACGATCAGCCCCAGCATTTT	.	.	TRBV19	TRBJ1-5
CASSLDISGNTIYF	TGTGCCAGCAGCTTGGACATCTCTGGAAACACCATATATTTT	.	.	TRBV5-6	TRBJ1-3
CARTGQSDTEAFF	TGTGCCAGGACGGGACAGTCGGATACTGAAGCTTTCTTT	TRBD1	.	TRBV12-3/TRBV12-4	TRBJ1-1
CASSLLREKLFF	TGTGCCAGCAGTTTATTGCGGGAAAAACTGTTTTTT	.	.	TRBV28	TRBJ1-4
CASSTQTGAGELFF	TGTGCCAGTAGTACGCAAACAGGGGCCGGGGAGCTGTTTTTT	TRBD1	.	TRBV19	TRBJ2-2
CASSLGKQGNGYTF	TGTGCCAGCAGCTTAGGGAAACAGGGAAATGGCTACACCTTC	.	.	TRBV7-6	TRBJ1-2
CASRKTGTAEAFF	TGTGCCAGCAGGAAAACCGGGACAGCCGAAGCTTTCTTT	TRBD1	.	TRBV28	TRBJ1-1
CATSRDPGQSYEQYF	TGTGCCACCAGCAGAGATCCGGGACAGTCCTACGAGCAGTACTTC	TRBD1	.	TRBV15	TRBJ2-7
CASSIPGQGSYEQYF	TGTGCCAGCAGCATTCCGGGACAGGGCTCCTACGAGCAGTACTTC	TRBD1	once	TRBV13	TRBJ2-7
CASSPSGQDNNF	TGTGCCAGCTCACCCTCCGGGCAGGACAACAACTTC	.	.	TRBV18	TRBJ1-2
CASSSDRGRADTQYF	TGTGCCAGCAGCAGCGACAGGGGAAGGGCAGATACGCAGTATTTT	TRBD1	.	TRBV5-6	TRBJ2-3
CATLRQGPDYGYTF	TGTGCCACCCTTAGACAGGGACCCGACTATGGCTACACCTTC	TRBD1	.	TRBV27	TRBJ1-2
CASSLEGQVVLGTEAFF	TGTGCCAGCAGCTTAGAGGGACAGGTAGTTTTAGGCACTGAAGCTTTCTTT	TRBD1	.	TRBV7-8	TRBJ1-1
CASRPLADDYNEQFF	TGTGCCAGCAGACCACTAGCGGACGATTACAATGAGCAGTTCTTC	TRBD2	once	TRBV7-2	TRBJ2-1
CASSRLDRDKVEQFF	TGTGCCAGCAGCCGTTTGGACAGGGATAAGGTTGAGCAGTTCTTC	TRBD1	.	TRBV5-4	TRBJ2-1
CASSIQRASSYEQYF	TGTGCCAGCAGCATTCAGCGGGCCAGCTCCTACGAGCAGTACTTC	.	.	TRBV27	TRBJ2-7
CATSPLMGVMHNEQFF	TGTGCCACCAGCCCCCTCATGGGAGTAATGCACAATGAGCAGTTCTTC	.	.	TRBV15	TRBJ2-1
CATSETGVPEAFF	TGTGCCACCAGTGAGACAGGGGTTCCTGAAGCTTTCTTT	TRBD1	.	TRBV24-1	TRBJ1-1
CASSQNGAGAEAFF	TGCGCCAGCAGCCAAAATGGGGCAGGGGCTGAAGCTTTCTTT	.	.	TRBV5-1	TRBJ1-1
CASSEEGLITEAFF	TGTGCCAGCAGCGAGGAGGGGTTAATAACTGAAGCTTTCTTT	.	.	TRBV7-9	TRBJ1-1
CASSVEDSPTRELFF	TGTGCCAGCAGCGTAGAAGACAGCCCCACCCGGGAGCTGTTTTTT	.	.	TRBV9	TRBJ2-2
CASSTTLQTKAFF	TGCGCCAGCAGCACGACCCTACAGACAAAAGCTTTCTTT	.	.	TRBV5-1	TRBJ1-1
CASSTQIYTEAFF	TGTGCCAGCAGTACACAGATCTACACTGAAGCTTTCTTT	.	.	TRBV14	TRBJ1-1
CASRPTLALEQFF	TGTGCCAGCAGGCCGACACTAGCGCTTGAGCAGTTCTTC	TRBD2	.	TRBV12-3/TRBV12-4	TRBJ2-1
CAAKGGQEIYEQYF	TGTGCCGCCAAAGGGGGACAGGAGATCTACGAGCAGTACTTC	TRBD1	.	TRBV6-5	TRBJ2-7
CASSLNEWGQDEQFF	TGTGCCAGCAGTTTAAATGAATGGGGGCAGGATGAGCAGTTCTTC	.	.	TRBV27	TRBJ2-1
CASSLPTSGSYEQYF	TGTGCCAGCAGCTTACCAACTAGCGGTTCCTACGAGCAGTACTTC	TRBD2	.	TRBV13	TRBJ2-7